The 11 T cell receptor beta chains in this list originate from one sample, sequenced in a study of response to subunit inactivated influenza vaccine. TCRdb re-called the RT-PCR reads through MiXCR, storing one row per CDR3 protein. Found here are over 150,000 distinct CDR3 sequences, approximately 11% of them singletons; the top ten hold approximately 35%. This sample comprised CD8+ T cells sorted from PBMCs, obtained roughly 24 months after vaccination. The receptors were gathered from a man in his fifties or sixties who received an inactivated influenza vaccine.

The chain employs TRBV14 and TRBJ2-3, with D unclear. Trimming took 4 bases from V and 11 from J, leaving 16 bases between them. Germline CDR1 and CDR2: SGHDN and FVKESK. This CDR3 region has 13 residues. DNA for the CDR3: TGTGCCAGCAGCCCGACTCGACGGCTCCAGCAGTATTTT. Translated: CASSPTRRLQQYF.

This clonotype turned up a few times. The chain uses TRBV5-1 and TRBJ1-1; 7 nucleotides line up with TRBD1. The CDR3 has 15 amino acids. The V gene's germline CDR1 is SGHRS and CDR2 YFSETQ. With V trimmed by 2 bases and J by 5 bases, 9 bases remained unmatched. The CDR3 coding sequence is TGCGCCAGCAGCTTAATTACAGGGGACGGAACTGAAGCTTTCTTT. The encoded protein is CASSLITGDGTEAFF. The whole variable domain, filled in from reference TRBV5-1 and TRBJ1-1, reads KAGVTQTPRYLIKTRGQQVTLSCSPISGHRSVSWYQQTPGQGLQFLFEYFSETQRNKGNFPGRFSGRQFSNSRSEMNVSTLELGDSALYLCASSLITGDGTEAFFGQGTRLTVV.

This clonotype was counted between two and nine times. This chain connects TRBV15 to TRBJ1-2; a possible D gene is TRBD1 (6 bases). V was trimmed by 3 bases and J by 2 bases, leaving 13 bases between them. Looked up from germline, CDR1 is LNHNV and CDR2 is YYDKDF (reference sequence). This CDR3 contains 15 residues. In nucleotides, the CDR3 is TGTGCCACCAGCAGCGCCAGGGGTGCAAACTATGGCTACACCTTC. Protein product: CATSSARGANYGYTF. The whole variable domain, remainder taken from reference TRBV15 and TRBJ1-2, is DAMVIQNPRYQVTQFGKPVTLSCSQTLNHNVMYWYQQKSSQAPKLLFHYYDKDFNNEADTPDNFQSRRPNTSFCFLDIRSPGLGDTAMYLCATSSARGANYGYTFGSGTRLTVV.

This clonotype was seen repeatedly, ten times or more. The V call is TRBV3-1, the J call TRBJ2-7, with a tentative D call TRBD2 (5 bases). The CDR3 sequence is 14 residues long. V dropped 4 bases and J dropped 2 bases, with 12 bases sitting between them. Germline-derived CDR1 and CDR2 are LGHDT and YNNKEL (reference sequence). The CDR3 reads CASSPGGGAYEQYF. CDR3 coding DNA: TGTGCCAGCAGCCCGGGCGGAGGCGCCTACGAGCAGTACTTC.

Ten or more counts support this clonotype. V and J are TRBV5-1 and TRBJ2-7; weak D call: TRBD1 (5 bases). CDR1 is SGHRS, CDR2 YFSETQ, per germline. This CDR3 contains 16 residues. V shed 0 bases and J shed 3 bases, with 16 bases lying between them. The CDR3 sequence: CASSLGSPGYFYEQYF. Written as DNA, the CDR3 is TGCGCCAGCAGCTTGGGTTCCCCAGGGTACTTCTACGAGCAGTACTTC.

This chain links TRBV24-1 with TRBJ2-1; D is possibly TRBD2 (6 bases). This CDR3 spans 13 amino acids. The V end was cut by 6 bases, the J end by 1 base, with 6 bases between. The V gene's germline CDR1 is KGHDR and CDR2 SFDVKD. Here the CDR3 reads CATSSGSYNEQFF. CDR3 sequence (DNA): TGTGCCACCAGTAGCGGGTCCTACAATGAGCAGTTCTTC.

The chain recombines TRBV12-3 or TRBV12-4 with TRBJ2-7; 7 positions match TRBD2. Trimming cost V 1 base and J 3 bases; bases outside gene matches: 9. The CDR3 covers 16 residues. The CDR3 spells CASSLVVAGPHYEQYF. CDR3 DNA: TGTGCCAGCAGTTTAGTCGTAGCGGGCCCCCACTACGAGCAGTACTTC.

This clonotype was counted many times. The rearrangement links TRBV28 to TRBJ2-5, with TRBD1 matching over 7 bases. The CDR3 is made up of 15 amino acids. The V gene end was trimmed by 6 bases and the J gene end by 3 bases; junction bases not matched to a gene: 10. Germline V lookup: CDR1 MDHEN, CDR2 SYDVKM. This CDR3 is CASRGDGTAKETQYF. Here the CDR3 DNA reads TGTGCCAGCAGAGGTGACGGGACAGCCAAAGAGACCCAGTACTTC.

This chain links TRBV24-1 with TRBJ2-1; weak D call: TRBD1 (6 bases). This CDR3 comprises 14 residues. Trimming took 0 bases from V and 7 from J, leaving 9 bases between them. CDR1 KGHDR and CDR2 SFDVKD come from the germline V gene. The CDR3 coding sequence is TGTGCCACCAGTGATTTGTTAAGGGGGAATGAGCAGTTCTTC. Its translation: CATSDLLRGNEQFF.

The chain joins TRBV28 to TRBJ2-7; perhaps TRBD2 as D (5 bases). The CDR3 contains 16 residues. The V end was cut by 5 bases, the J end by 3 bases, with 20 bases between. Germline CDR1 and CDR2: MDHEN and SYDVKM. The DNA of the CDR3 is TGTGCCAGCAGTCCCGAGTTGGGAGTCAAAGGCTACGAGCAGTACTTC. It yields the protein CASSPELGVKGYEQYF.

This sequence joins TRBV6-4 and TRBJ1-1; 11 nucleotides align to TRBD1. J was trimmed by 7 bases and V by 1 base; bases with no gene match: 5. Germline V gene sequence: CDR1 MRHNA, CDR2 SNTAGT. The CDR3 spans 15 residues. In DNA form, the CDR3 reads TGTGCCAGCAGTGACTTAGGACAGGGGGCAAATGAAGCTTTCTTT. It is translated as CASSDLGQGANEAFF.